The TCR beta chain described here comes from a study of T cell responses to AZD1222 COVID-19 vaccine. Study information: Pooling covered second doses at about 4 or about 12 weeks.

The table came from immunoSEQ multiplex PCR; TCRdb's copy has only in-frame clones and leaves some out. The sample has more than 100,000 clones, 91% seen once. The CDR3 is 14 residues long. Germline lookup yields CDR1 MDHEN and CDR2 SYDVKM. V was pared by 8 bases and J by 2 bases, with 16 bases between. The chain employs TRBV28 and TRBJ2-7; a weak D match, TRBD1 (6 bases). The receptor comes from an adult in good health. Sequencing was performed on peripheral blood, taken on day 0 of AZD1222 vaccination. As DNA, the CDR3 is TGTGCCAGCCGAACTCGGACAGTACCCTACGAGCAGTACTTC. Its translation is CASRTRTVPYEQYF.